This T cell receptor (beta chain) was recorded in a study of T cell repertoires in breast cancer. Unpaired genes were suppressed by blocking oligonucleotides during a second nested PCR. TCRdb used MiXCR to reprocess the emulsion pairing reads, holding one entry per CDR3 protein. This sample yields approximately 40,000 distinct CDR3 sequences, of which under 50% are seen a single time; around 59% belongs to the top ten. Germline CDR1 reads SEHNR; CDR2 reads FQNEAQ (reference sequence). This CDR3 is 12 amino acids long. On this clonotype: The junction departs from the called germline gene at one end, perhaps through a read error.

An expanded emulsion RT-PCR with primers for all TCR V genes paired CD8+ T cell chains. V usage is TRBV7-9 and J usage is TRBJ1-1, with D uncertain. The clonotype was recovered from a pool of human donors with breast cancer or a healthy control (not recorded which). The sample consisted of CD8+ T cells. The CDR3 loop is CASSLAREERVF. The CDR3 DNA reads TGTGCCAGCAGCTTAGCGCGGGAGGAACGCGTATTT.